Listed below are T cell receptor beta chains from one sample, sequenced in a study of beta chain features in type 1 diabetes. Only in-frame clones appear in the TCRdb table, and some are missing; sequencing was by immunoSEQ multiplex PCR. The table shows some 290,000 clones, with 14% occurring only once. The sequencing sample was made of naive CD4+ T cells from blood. The receptors originated from a man aged 30-40 years with type 1 diabetes. The CDR3 runs from the conserved cysteine through the conserved F or W. Fields, in order: V gene, CDR3 length, J gene, D gene, clone size, CDR3 protein, CDR3 DNA. D genes are given only for firm matches. Size tells how often a clone was seen (once, few, many) or the class of an expanded clone, and some rows leave it out.

TRBV19	13	TRBJ1-2	NA	NA	CASGYRVNYGYTF	TGTGCCAGCGGATACAGGGTGAACTATGGCTACACCTTC
TRBV27	14	TRBJ2-7	TRBD2	NA	CASKGLAGSYEQYF	TGTGCCAGCAAAGGCCTAGCGGGCTCCTACGAGCAGTACTTC
TRBV7-2	13	TRBJ2-1	NA	NA	CASTQSPYNEQFF	TGTGCCAGCACCCAAAGCCCCTACAATGAGCAGTTCTTC
TRBV30	14	TRBJ1-1	TRBD1	few	CAWSVPSRGTEAFF	TGTGCCTGGAGTGTACCCTCCAGGGGGACTGAAGCTTTCTTT
TRBV5-1	14	TRBJ1-1	NA	NA	CASSLGGEGTEAFF	TGCGCCAGCAGCTTGGGTGGTGAGGGCACTGAAGCTTTCTTT
TRBV9	15	TRBJ2-3	NA	few	CASSVGQTSTDTQYF	TGTGCCAGCAGCGTAGGACAGACTAGCACAGATACGCAGTATTTT
TRBV28	16	TRBJ2-1	TRBD2	few	CASSLLTSGSYNEQFF	TGTGCCAGCAGTCTCCTGACTAGCGGGAGTTACAATGAGCAGTTCTTC
TRBV21-1	13	TRBJ2-5	NA	NA	CASLKGRAETQYF	TGTGCCAGTCTAAAGGGGAGGGCGGAGACCCAGTACTTC
TRBV6-1	11	TRBJ2-5	NA	NA	CASSYRETQYF	TGTGCCAGCAGTTACCGGGAGACCCAGTACTTC
TRBV30	15	TRBJ2-1	TRBD2	NA	CAWSVRASGGNEQFF	TGTGCCTGGAGTGTAAGGGCTAGCGGGGGCAATGAGCAGTTCTTC
TRBV11-3	16	TRBJ2-1	TRBD2	few	CASSAIGTSGNNEQFF	TGTGCCAGCAGCGCCATCGGGACTAGCGGGAACAATGAGCAGTTCTTC
TRBV28	13	TRBJ2-5	NA	few	CASRTTVSETQYF	TGTGCCAGCAGAACGACAGTGTCAGAGACCCAGTACTTC